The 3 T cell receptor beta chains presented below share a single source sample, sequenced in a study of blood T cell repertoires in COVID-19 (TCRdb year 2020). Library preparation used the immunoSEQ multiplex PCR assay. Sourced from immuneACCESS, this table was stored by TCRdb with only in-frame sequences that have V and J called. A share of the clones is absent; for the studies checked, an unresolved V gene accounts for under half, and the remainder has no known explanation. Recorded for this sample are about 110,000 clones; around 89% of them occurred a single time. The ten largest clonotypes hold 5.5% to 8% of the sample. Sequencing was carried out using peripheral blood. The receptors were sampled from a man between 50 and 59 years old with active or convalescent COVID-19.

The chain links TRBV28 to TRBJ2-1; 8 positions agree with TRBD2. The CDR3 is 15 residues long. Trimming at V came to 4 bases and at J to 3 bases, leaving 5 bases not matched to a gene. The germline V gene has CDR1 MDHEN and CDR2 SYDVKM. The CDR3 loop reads CASSSGLAYYNEQFF. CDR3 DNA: TGTGCCAGCAGTTCCGGACTAGCCTACTACAATGAGCAGTTCTTC.

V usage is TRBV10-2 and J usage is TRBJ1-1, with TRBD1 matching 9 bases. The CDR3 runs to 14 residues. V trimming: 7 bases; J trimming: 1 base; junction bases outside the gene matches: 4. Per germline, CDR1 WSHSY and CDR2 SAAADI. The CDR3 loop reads CASKRTGENTEAFF. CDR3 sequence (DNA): TGCGCCAGCAAGCGGACAGGGGAGAACACTGAAGCTTTCTTT.

CDR3 in DNA: TGTGCCAGCAGTCTATCTGGAAACACCATATATTTT. It specifies CASSLSGNTIYF. This chain connects TRBV12-3 or TRBV12-4 to TRBJ1-3; D is ambiguous. Trimming left V 5 bases short and J 1 base short, with 3 bases between. The CDR3 sequence is 12 residues long.